This is a list of T cell receptor beta chains from one sample in a study of T cells in Graves' hyperthyroidism and ophthalmopathy. Each CDR3 protein is one row after TCRdb ran MiXCR on the multiplex PCR reads. The sample consists of approximately 610,000 distinct CDR3 sequences, roughly 14% of them appearing once. The specimen was blood. These receptors were collected from a woman in her forties with Graves' ophthalmopathy. CDR3s include the opening cysteine and the closing phenylalanine or tryptophan. The order of the fields is V gene, D gene, clone size, J gene, CDR3 DNA, CDR3 protein. D genes are given only for firm matches. The listing skips clone size in some rows; elsewhere it reads once, few, many or a size class.

TRBV7-2	TRBD2	few	TRBJ2-7	TGTGCCAGCAGTTCACTAGCGGGAGTTGAGTACGAGCAGTACTTC	CASSSLAGVEYEQYF
TRBV20-1	TRBD2	NA	TRBJ2-5	TGCAGTGCTAGAGGGAACTCAGGGCTAGCGGGACAAGAGACCCAGTACTTC	CSARGNSGLAGQETQYF
TRBV12-3/TRBV12-4	TRBD1	many	TRBJ2-7	TGTGCCAGCAGTATACAGGGGGTCGTCTACGAGCAGTACTTC	CASSIQGVVYEQYF
TRBV5-4	NA	many	TRBJ2-3	TGTGCCAGCAGCTTTAACAGGGCGACAGATACGCAGTATTTT	CASSFNRATDTQYF
TRBV6-1	NA	few	TRBJ2-7	TGTGCCAGCAGTGAAGAAGGCAGGGTACCCTCCTACGAGCAGTACTTC	CASSEEGRVPSYEQYF
TRBV27	TRBD2	many	TRBJ2-7	TGTGCCAGCAGTCCATACGGGGGGACCTACGAGCAGTACTTC	CASSPYGGTYEQYF
TRBV11-2	TRBD2	NA	TRBJ2-3	TGTGCCAGCAGCTTTACTAGCGGGAGCTCCTCCGCAGATACGCAGTATTTT	CASSFTSGSSSADTQYF
TRBV6-5	NA	many	TRBJ2-7	TGTGCCAGCAGTTACGGGGGTAACGAGCAGTACTTC	CASSYGGNEQYF
TRBV11-3	NA	NA	TRBJ2-2	TGTGCCAGCAGCTTAGATGTAGGCGGGGAGCTGTTTTTT	CASSLDVGGELFF
TRBV12-3/TRBV12-4	NA	many	TRBJ1-5	TGTGCCAGCAGTTTAGCGTCAGACAATCAGCCCCAGCATTTT	CASSLASDNQPQHF
TRBV19	TRBD1	NA	TRBJ2-7	TGTGCCAGTAGCCTTAAGGGACAGGGATCCTGCGAGCAGTACTTC	CASSLKGQGSCEQYF
TRBV12-3/TRBV12-4	NA	many	TRBJ1-1	TGTGCCAGCCTTGAAGGGGGTTTCACTGAAGCTTTCTTT	CASLEGGFTEAFF
TRBV18	NA	NA	TRBJ2-7	TGTGCCAGCTCACCACGCACGAGAGGTGACGAGCAGTACTTC	CASSPRTRGDEQYF
TRBV28	NA	many	TRBJ1-2	TGTGCCAGCAGTTTAGAGGGACCCTTCTATGGCTACACCTTC	CASSLEGPFYGYTF
TRBV11-3	NA	NA	TRBJ1-1	TGTGCCAGCAGCCCGGCTCGGGGACTCCCTGAAGCTTTCTTT	CASSPARGLPEAFF
TRBV27	TRBD1	many	TRBJ1-1	TGTGCCAGCAGCCGGTCGGGCAGGGGGCTTCTCGTTGGTCGCACTGAAGCTTTCTTT	CASSRSGRGLLVGRTEAFF
TRBV12-3/TRBV12-4	NA	many	TRBJ2-5	TGTGCCAGCAGTTTTTCGTCGGGGCCCCAAGAGACCCAGTACTTC	CASSFSSGPQETQYF
TRBV7-2	NA	many	TRBJ2-7	TGTGCCAGCAGCTTTGGCAGGGACTACGAGCAGTACTTC	CASSFGRDYEQYF
TRBV12-5	NA	many	TRBJ1-1	TGTGCTAGTGGTTTGAGTCGGATGGGGAACACTGAAGCTTTCTTT	CASGLSRMGNTEAFF
TRBV20-1	TRBD2	many	TRBJ2-7	TGCAGTGCTAGACCCTTTAGCGGGAGTATCTACGAGCAGTACTTC	CSARPFSGSIYEQYF
TRBV28	NA	few	TRBJ1-2	TGTGCCAGCAGTTTAGCTGAGTCTTTAGGCTACACCTTC	CASSLAESLGYTF
TRBV12-3/TRBV12-4	TRBD1	few	TRBJ1-1	TGTGCCAGCAGTTGGCTGGCAGGGGGCCGGGGCACTGAAGCTTTCTTT	CASSWLAGGRGTEAFF
TRBV2	NA	many	TRBJ2-6	TGTGCCAGCAGACAAACAGGAGTTATCGGGGCCAACGTCCTGACTTTC	CASRQTGVIGANVLTF
TRBV6-5	NA	once	TRBJ2-7	TGTGCCAGCAGTTACTCGGAAGGCTTGGTCTACGAGCAGTACTTC	CASSYSEGLVYEQYF
TRBV6-1	NA	many	TRBJ2-7	TGTGCCAGCAGTGAAATATGGGCGGTTGTCTCCTACGAGCAGTACTTC	CASSEIWAVVSYEQYF
TRBV2	NA	NA	TRBJ2-2	TGTGCCAGCAGTGATCCCGCTCACACCGGGGAGCTGTTTTTT	CASSDPAHTGELFF
TRBV7-9	NA	NA	TRBJ1-1	TGTGCCAGCAGCTCCGTGACAGCATGGGCTGAAGCTTTCTTT	CASSSVTAWAEAFF
TRBV6-1	TRBD1	many	TRBJ1-2	TGTGCCAGCAGGCACGACAGGGACCTCTACACCTTC	CASRHDRDLYTF
TRBV20-1	NA	many	TRBJ2-2	TGCAGTGGAGAGAGGGCCGGGGAGCTGTTTTTT	CSGERAGELFF